The clone carrying this T cell receptor beta chain was detected only a few times. The CDR3 length is 14 residues. The V gene's germline CDR1 is SGHTA and CDR2 FQGTGA. V dropped 6 bases and J dropped 5; count of bases not matched to a gene: 4. This entry comes from a study of blood T cell repertoires in COVID-19. Across the whole study: Italy, Spain and the United States were the sources of the convalescent and acute COVID-19 samples.

Authors' data handling: Counts of nucleated cells, estimated from reference gene primer amplification, were obtained. Profiling relied on immunoSEQ multiplex PCR, and the TCRdb table lists in-frame clones only, not all of them. The D gene and trimming were derived from the DNA, and the V and J assignments and clone size from that table. Among about 200,000 clones listed, about 85% were seen once. The source is a man aged 35 to 55 who had recovered from COVID-19. This chain uses TRBV7-3 with TRBJ2-2, with 9 bases matching TRBD1. The specimen sequenced was PBMCs or T cells enriched from blood (not recorded which). The CDR3 DNA is TGTGCCAGCAGGGCACAGGGGGCGACCGGGGAGCTGTTTTTT. Protein sequence: CASRAQGATGELFF.